The rows below give T cell receptor beta chains drawn from one sample of a study of lymphopenia after photon versus proton radiotherapy. Method: immunoSEQ multiplex PCR; TCRdb's copy keeps in-frame clones and lacks some. The data contain more than 25,000 clones, roughly 87% of them singletons. The source was peripheral blood, collected from a patient treated with photon-based radiotherapy. These receptors were obtained from a man between 45 and 60 years old with gastric cancer. The CDR3 runs from the conserved cysteine through the conserved F or W. A D gene is named only where the DNA matches it firmly. Clone size appears in some rows only: once, few, many, or a class for an expanded clone.

>14|TRBV2|-|TRBD1|TRBJ2-3
CASSPGQVTDTQYF
TGTGCCAGCAGTCCGGGACAGGTTACAGATACGCAGTATTTT
>17|TRBV27|-|-|TRBJ2-3
CASSLGRTISQADTQYF
TGTGCCAGCAGTTTGGGTCGGACTATCTCCCAGGCAGATACGCAGTATTTT
>18|TRBV7-9|-|TRBD2|TRBJ2-3
CASSRVLAGGGSTDTQYF
TGTGCCAGCAGCCGCGTGTTGGCGGGGGGCGGGAGCACAGATACGCAGTATTTT
>14|TRBV29-1|-|-|TRBJ2-7
CSVAGTTLSYEQYF
TGCAGCGTGGCGGGGACCACACTATCCTACGAGCAGTACTTC
>15|TRBV4-2|-|TRBD1|TRBJ1-1
CASSYTGTANTEAFF
TGTGCCAGCAGCTATACCGGGACAGCAAACACTGAAGCTTTCTTT
>12|TRBV5-1|-|-|TRBJ2-7
CASSFTRGEQYF
TGCGCCAGCAGCTTCACTAGGGGCGAGCAGTACTTC
>16|TRBV2|-|TRBD2|TRBJ2-1
CASSESGAATYNEQFF
TGTGCCAGCAGTGAGAGCGGGGCCGCTACCTACAATGAGCAGTTCTTC
>12|TRBV6-1|-|-|TRBJ2-4
CASSEGNNIQYF
TGTGCCAGCAGTGAAGGGAATAACATTCAGTACTTC
>15|TRBV7-9|-|-|TRBJ2-6
CASSLVQGTGDVLTF
TGTGCCAGCAGCTTAGTTCAGGGCACGGGTGACGTCCTGACTTTC
>13|TRBV19|-|-|TRBJ2-5
CATIGLNQETQYF
TGTGCCACCATCGGACTCAACCAAGAGACCCAGTACTTC
>15|TRBV5-6|-|-|TRBJ2-2
CASSLAGAYTGELFF
TGTGCCAGCAGCTTGGCGGGGGCCTACACCGGGGAGCTGTTTTTT
>13|TRBV7-8|-|-|TRBJ1-6
CASSPFKGSPLHF
TGTGCCAGCAGCCCTTTTAAAGGGTCACCCCTCCACTTT
>16|TRBV25-1|-|TRBD1|TRBJ2-2
CASSTTGGAVTGELFF
TGTGCCAGCAGCACAACAGGGGGCGCGGTCACCGGGGAGCTGTTTTTT
>11|TRBV21-1|-|-|TRBJ1-5
CASSCNQPQHF
TGTGCCAGCAGCTGCAATCAGCCCCAGCATTTT
>11|TRBV11-2|few|-|TRBJ2-7
CASSLGWSVYF
TGTGCCAGCAGCTTAGGTTGGTCTGTGTACTTC
>16|TRBV14|-|-|TRBJ2-7
CASSQEAAGWSYEQYF
TGTGCCAGCAGCCAAGAGGCGGCAGGGTGGTCCTACGAGCAGTACTTC
>16|TRBV29-1|-|-|TRBJ2-1
CSVEDPVTGTFNEQFF
TGCAGCGTTGAAGATCCTGTGACAGGGACTTTCAATGAGCAGTTCTTC
>17|TRBV13|-|TRBD2|TRBJ2-1
CASSLEPLTGGRNEQFF
TGTGCCAGCAGCTTAGAGCCCTTGACGGGGGGAAGAAATGAGCAGTTCTTC
>15|TRBV2|-|TRBD2|TRBJ2-3
CASSEPGLAADTQYF
TGTGCCAGCAGTGAACCCGGACTAGCGGCAGATACGCAGTATTTT
>16|TRBV7-9|-|TRBD1|TRBJ1-1
CASSLGAGGMNTEAFF
TGTGCCAGCAGCTTAGGGGCAGGGGGTATGAACACTGAAGCTTTCTTT
>13|TRBV6-1|few|-|TRBJ1-2
CASSEALSYGYTF
TGTGCCAGCAGTGAAGCGCTCAGCTATGGCTACACCTTC
>13|TRBV15|-|-|TRBJ2-5
CATSRDLSETQYF
TGTGCCACCAGCAGAGATTTATCGGAGACCCAGTACTTC
>14|TRBV18|-|-|TRBJ2-7
CASSQQPSSYEQYF
TGTGCCAGCTCACAACAGCCGTCCTCCTACGAGCAGTACTTC
>16|TRBV14|few|TRBD1|TRBJ1-6
CASSHKSGTGNSPLHF
TGTGCCAGCAGCCACAAATCCGGGACAGGGAATTCACCCCTCCACTTT
>12|TRBV14|-|-|TRBJ2-5
CASNQGGETQYF
TGTGCCAGCAACCAGGGGGGGGAGACCCAGTACTTC
>14|TRBV5-1|-|TRBD1|TRBJ1-2
CASRPGQVNYGYTF
TGCGCCAGCAGGCCGGGACAGGTTAACTATGGCTACACCTTC
>15|TRBV7-2|-|-|TRBJ1-4
CASSLMRQGGEKLFF
TGTGCCAGCAGCTTAATGCGGCAGGGAGGGGAAAAACTGTTTTTT
>13|TRBV5-1|-|TRBD2|TRBJ2-2
CASSLREAGELFF
TGCGCCAGCAGCTTACGGGAGGCCGGGGAGCTGTTTTTT
>12|TRBV10-3|-|-|TRBJ2-7
CAISESWDEQYF
TGTGCCATCAGTGAGTCGTGGGACGAGCAGTACTTC
>11|TRBV6-1|-|-|TRBJ1-1
CASGWNTEAFF
TGTGCCAGTGGCTGGAACACTGAAGCTTTCTTT
>15|TRBV10-3|-|-|TRBJ1-4
CAISESRGTNEKLFF
TGTGCCATCAGTGAGTCGAGGGGGACTAATGAAAAACTGTTTTTT
>15|TRBV11-2|-|-|TRBJ2-3
CASSFGLASTDTQYF
TGTGCCAGCAGCTTCGGCCTAGCAAGTACAGATACGCAGTATTTT
>14|TRBV5-1|-|-|TRBJ1-6
CASSLTGADSPLHF
TGCGCCAGCAGCTTGACAGGTGCGGATTCACCCCTCCACTTT
>13|TRBV19|-|-|TRBJ1-1
CASTTTGNTEAFF
TGTGCCAGTACCACGACGGGAAACACTGAAGCTTTCTTT
>14|TRBV9|-|TRBD1|TRBJ2-4
CASSVDQGVDIQYF
TGTGCCAGCAGCGTAGATCAGGGGGTGGACATTCAGTACTTC
>12|TRBV27|-|-|TRBJ1-6
CASKTDLSPLHF
TGTGCCAGCAAGACAGACCTATCACCCCTCCACTTT
>11|TRBV6-5|-|-|TRBJ1-3
CASSVGNTIYF
TGTGCCAGCTCGGTCGGAAACACCATATATTTT
>15|TRBV6-5|-|TRBD1|TRBJ1-6
CASSKNYRGNSPLHF
TGTGCCAGCAGTAAGAATTACAGGGGCAATTCACCCCTCCACTTT
>12|TRBV11-2|-|-|TRBJ2-5
CASSLGRETQYF
TGTGCCAGCAGCTTAGGTCGGGAGACCCAGTACTTC
>15|TRBV1|-|-|TRBJ2-7
CTSSRGLAGGHEQYF
TGCACCAGCTCTCGAGGACTAGCGGGGGGTCACGAGCAGTACTTC
>14|TRBV7-3|medium-sized|TRBD1|TRBJ1-2
CASSPQGADYGYTF
TGTGCCAGCAGCCCGCAGGGGGCCGACTATGGCTACACCTTC
>16|TRBV4-1|-|-|TRBJ2-5
CASSQGGRFYQETQYF
TGCGCCAGCAGCCAAGGTGGTAGATTTTACCAAGAGACCCAGTACTTC